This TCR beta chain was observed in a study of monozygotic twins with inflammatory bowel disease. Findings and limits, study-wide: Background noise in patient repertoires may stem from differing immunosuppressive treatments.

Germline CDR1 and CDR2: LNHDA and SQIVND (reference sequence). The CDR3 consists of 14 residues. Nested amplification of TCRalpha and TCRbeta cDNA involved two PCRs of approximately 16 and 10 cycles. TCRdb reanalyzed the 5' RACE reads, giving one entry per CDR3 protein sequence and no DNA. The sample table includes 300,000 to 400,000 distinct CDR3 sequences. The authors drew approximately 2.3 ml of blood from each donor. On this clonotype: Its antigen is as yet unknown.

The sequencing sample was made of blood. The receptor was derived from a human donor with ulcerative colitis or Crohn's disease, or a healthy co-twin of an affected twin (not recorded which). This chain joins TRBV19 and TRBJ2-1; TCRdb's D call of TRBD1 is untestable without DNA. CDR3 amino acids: CASNPTGGGNEQFF.